The present T cell receptor beta chain was sequenced within a study of blood T cell repertoires in COVID-19. Whole-study context: COVID-19 samples collected from the United States, Italy and Spain covered acute and convalescent phases.

The length of the CDR3 is 11 residues. Per germline, CDR1 SGHRS and CDR2 YFSETQ. The V gene lost 7 bases and the J gene lost 3 bases, with 7 bases spanning the gap. Participants' own reports of clinical history determined their cohort assignment. Among Cohort 3 donors, those recovered had two negative PCRs, clearance, or symptom resolution. Some clones are missing from TCRdb's copy, which holds only in-frame ones; the method was immunoSEQ multiplex PCR. The table records approximately 300,000 clones, about nine tenths of them present only once. This clone was detected a few times. This clonotype originated in a man aged 60 to 69 who had recovered from COVID-19. This rearrangement joins TRBV5-1 to TRBJ1-1, with D uncertain. The source material was PBMCs or T cells enriched from blood (not recorded which). The DNA for the CDR3 is TGCGCCAGCCTGAGGGACACTGAAGCTTTCTTT. Amino acid sequence: CASLRDTEAFF.